The 10 T cell receptor beta chains below all came from one sample that was sequenced in a study of cytomegalovirus exposure and HLA in healthy donors (dated by TCRdb to 2017 to 2019). Receptor libraries were prepared by the immunoSEQ multiplex PCR assay. For the multiplex PCR, a mixture combining 60 forward primers for TCR Vbeta segments and 13 reverse primers for TCR Jbeta segments was used. TCRdb mirrors the immuneACCESS table, restricted to in-frame sequences. Some clones are absent from its copies; in checked studies, under half trace to an unresolved V gene, and the reason for the others is unknown. This sample comprises roughly 89,000 clones, about 75% of them detected only once. The ten largest clones capture 10% of the sample. The sample was PBMCs. These receptors were collected from a man between 25 and 39 years old in good health and CMV-seropositive.

This clone has only a few counts. The chain uses TRBV6-4 and TRBJ2-2; D is ambiguous. Trimming removed 4 bases from V and 5 bases from J, with 11 bases in between. This CDR3 is built from 14 residues. The V gene's germline CDR1 is MRHNA and CDR2 SNTAGT. CDR3 sequence reads: CASSVRLGTGELFF. In DNA, the CDR3 is TGTGCCAGCAGTGTGAGACTTGGGACCGGGGAGCTGTTTTTT.

This clone was detected a few times. The chain couples TRBV7-6 to TRBJ2-6; no clear D gene. CDR3 length: 17 amino acids. V was shortened by 1 base and J by 0 bases, with 10 bases between the two germline ends. Germline CDR1 SGHVS, CDR2 FNYEAQ. CDR3 bases: TGTGCCAGCAGCTTAGTGACCGACTCCTCTGGGGCCAACGTCCTGACTTTC. Translated: CASSLVTDSSGANVLTF.

This rearrangement joins TRBV28 to TRBJ1-1; 7 nucleotides line up with TRBD1. This CDR3 has 13 residues. Germline lookup yields CDR1 MDHEN and CDR2 SYDVKM. The junction had 3 bases not matched to a gene; V was cut back by 6 bases and J by 2 bases. The DNA of the CDR3 is TGTGCCAGCAGCGACAGGGCTAACACTGAAGCTTTCTTT. This gives the protein CASSDRANTEAFF.

The CDR3 region is CASSVAPVGAGGPMQETQYF. The CDR3 DNA follows: TGTGCCAGCAGCGTAGCACCCGTTGGGGCGGGGGGGCCAATGCAAGAGACCCAGTACTTC. The J gene is TRBJ2-5, the V gene TRBV9; 9 bases align to TRBD2. Looked up from germline, CDR1 is SGDLS and CDR2 is YYNGEE. The CDR3 runs to 20 residues. The ends lost 0 bases at V and 2 bases at J; junction bases unmatched: 17.

The chain is built from TRBV18 and TRBJ1-6; 7 bases agree with TRBD1. The V and J ends lost 3 bases and 11 bases, in that order; junction bases with no gene match: 10. Germline CDR1 is KGHSH and CDR2 is LQKENI. The CDR3 has 15 residues. CDR3 bases: TGTGCCAGCTCACCGATACAGGGGTTGAATCCACCCCTCCACTTT. This codes for CASSPIQGLNPPLHF.

Here the CDR3 DNA reads TGTGCCAGCAGCTTATATGCGGGGGGCACAGATACGCAGTATTTT. As protein: CASSLYAGGTDTQYF. The chain combines TRBV11-3 with TRBJ2-3; 7 nucleotides agree with TRBD2. The germline CDR1 and CDR2 sequences are SGHNT and YENEEA. V lost 2 bases, J lost 1 base, and 3 bases stayed unmatched. This CDR3 region has 15 residues.

V is TRBV18 and J is TRBJ2-2, with no clear D. Trimming removed 1 base at V and 6 bases at J, with 12 bases between. The CDR3 contains 15 residues. Germline lookup yields CDR1 KGHSH and CDR2 LQKENI. CDR3 protein: CASSPLASRAGELFF. The CDR3 coding sequence is TGTGCCAGCTCACCACTGGCTAGTCGGGCCGGGGAGCTGTTTTTT.

This chain links TRBV10-3 with TRBJ2-5; 7 bases align to TRBD2. Losses at the gene ends were 2 bases for V and 4 bases for J; bases not matched to a gene: 4. In germline, CDR1 is ENHRY, CDR2 SYGVKD. The CDR3 is 14 residues long. CDR3 in amino acids: CAISERGRGETQYF. The CDR3, as DNA: TGTGCCATCAGTGAGCGGGGGAGGGGAGAGACCCAGTACTTC.

J is TRBJ2-3 and V is TRBV6-5; 10 bases agree with TRBD2. V shed 5 bases and J 6 bases; nucleotides not matched to a gene: 8. The germline gives CDR1 MNHEY, CDR2 SVGAGI. The CDR3 sequence is 15 residues long. The CDR3 loop is CASSPTAGGPDTQYF. CDR3 sequence (DNA): TGTGCCAGCAGTCCCACAGCGGGGGGGCCCGATACGCAGTATTTT.

The V and J genes are TRBV19 and TRBJ1-2; maybe TRBD1 (6 bases). The V end lost 3 bases, the J end lost 5 bases, and 19 bases lay between the germline ends. The CDR3 has 16 amino acids. Germline assignment: CDR1 LNHDA and CDR2 SQIVND (reference sequence). Written as DNA, the CDR3 is TGTGCCAGTAGTATGACAGGTACACCTCTTGGTTATGGCTACACCTTC. Protein: CASSMTGTPLGYGYTF.